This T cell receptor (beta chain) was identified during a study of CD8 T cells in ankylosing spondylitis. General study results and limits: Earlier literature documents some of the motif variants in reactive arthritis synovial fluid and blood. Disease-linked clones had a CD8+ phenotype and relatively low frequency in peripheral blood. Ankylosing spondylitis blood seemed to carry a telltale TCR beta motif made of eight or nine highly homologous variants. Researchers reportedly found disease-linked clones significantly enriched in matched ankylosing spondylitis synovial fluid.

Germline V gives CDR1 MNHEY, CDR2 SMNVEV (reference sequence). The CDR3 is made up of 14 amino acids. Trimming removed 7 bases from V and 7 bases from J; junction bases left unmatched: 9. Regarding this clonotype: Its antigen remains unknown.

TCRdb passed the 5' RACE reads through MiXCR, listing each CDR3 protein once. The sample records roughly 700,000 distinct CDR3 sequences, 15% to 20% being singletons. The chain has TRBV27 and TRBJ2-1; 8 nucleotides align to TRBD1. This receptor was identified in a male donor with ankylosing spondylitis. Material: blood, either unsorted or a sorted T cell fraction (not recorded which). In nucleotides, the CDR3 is TGTGCCAGCACAAGACAGGGGATCGGGAATGAGCAGTTCTTC. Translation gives CASTRQGIGNEQFF.